This section outlines one T cell receptor (beta chain) sequence together with its context. The sample originates from a study of T cell changes during pregnancy in multiple sclerosis. Sequenced by immunoSEQ multiplex PCR; TCRdb stores in-frame clones only, minus some. The sample lists about 70,000 clones; roughly 92% were seen once. V dropped 10 bases and J dropped 5 bases, with 14 bases sitting between them. The CDR3 loop spans 12 amino acids. The germline CDR1 and CDR2 sequences are ENHRY and SYGVKD. V and J are TRBV10-3 and TRBJ1-2, with a possible D match to TRBD1 (5 bases). This TCR was sampled from a female donor in good health, enrolled as a control in a pregnancy study. Sequencing was performed on peripheral blood, taken in the second trimester of pregnancy. The CDR3 here is CASQGGSYGYTF. The CDR3 bases are TGTGCCAGCCAGGGAGGGAGTTATGGCTACACCTTC.